This TCR beta chain was captured in a study of technical replicates of blood from a few donors. TCRdb's table, derived via immunoSEQ multiplex PCR, lists solely in-frame clones and lacks some. The data contain tens of thousands of clones, 94% of them singletons. Germline CDR1 SNHLY, CDR2 FYNNEI. Trimming removed 6 bases from V and 3 bases from J; junction bases left unmatched: 1. This CDR3 comprises 13 residues. The receptor was isolated from a human donor in good health. The chain uses TRBV2 and TRBJ2-7; TRBD2 matches 11 bases. Sequenced: T cells isolated from PBMCs. DNA for the CDR3: TGTGCCAGCAGGGGGACTAGCGGCTACGAGCAGTACTTC. It translates to CASRGTSGYEQYF.